This T cell receptor (beta chain) was sequenced during a study of blood T cells in healthy people across ages. Study findings and constraints: TCR beta diversity tracked closely with naive T cell percentage. Age showed a roughly linear inverse relationship with TCR beta diversity per million T cells.

There are 15 residues in the CDR3. CDR1 is SGHTA, CDR2 FQGNSA, per germline. Trimming shortened V by 5 bases and J by 2 bases, and 15 bases separated the two germline ends. The table lists this clonotype with many counts. What it binds is not known. The use of a sample-barcoded 5' primer and a J-beta primer mix characterized a second PCR of 7 to 11 cycles. Sequencing of every sample gave 2.5 million or more CDR3-containing paired-end reads. TCRdb ran MiXCR on the 5' RACE reads and lists one entry per CDR3 protein. The table lists roughly 640,000 distinct CDR3 sequences, under 30% of them singletons, with less than 20% in the top ten.

What was sequenced was blood. The gene calls are TRBV7-2 and TRBJ2-5, with TRBD2 as a possible D gene (6 bases). The TCR comes from a woman of 80 years or more in good health. CDR3 DNA: TGTGCCAGCAGCGCACCTGGGGACTTTCAAGAGACCCAGTACTTC. This sequence encodes CASSAPGDFQETQYF.